A selection of T cell receptor beta chains follows, all from one sample in a study of cytomegalovirus exposure and HLA in healthy donors. Clones were sequenced by immunoSEQ multiplex PCR, and TCRdb holds only the in-frame ones, with some missing. This sample carries some 140,000 clones, approximately 62% of them seen once, and the ten largest clones take 1.5% to 2%. Sample: PBMCs. The receptor set was obtained from a human donor in good health. CDR3s include the opening cysteine and the closing phenylalanine or tryptophan. The D gene is left open where the match is weak. The listing skips clone size in some rows; elsewhere it reads once, few, many or a size class.

clone_size	j_call	v_call	d_call	cdr3_aa	cdr3_nt
few	TRBJ1-2	TRBV20-1	TRBD1	CRGQGSYGYTF	TGCAGGGGACAGGGGAGCTATGGCTACACCTTC
-	TRBJ1-4	TRBV18	TRBD1	CASKQGDLEKLFF	TGTGCCAGCAAACAGGGGGATCTGGAAAAACTGTTTTTT
-	TRBJ2-1	TRBV29-1	-	CSVAPRRGEQFF	TGCAGCGTCGCCCCCAGGAGGGGTGAGCAGTTCTTC
once	TRBJ2-6	TRBV2	-	CASSPLSGRPGANVLTF	TGTGCCAGCAGCCCCTTAAGCGGTCGGCCTGGGGCCAACGTCCTGACTTTC
many	TRBJ2-1	TRBV2	-	CASSGGPRSEQFF	TGTGCCAGCAGTGGGGGCCCCCGCAGTGAGCAGTTCTTC
-	TRBJ1-1	TRBV27	-	CASSSRPGEAFF	TGTGCCAGCAGCTCTCGACCGGGGGAAGCTTTCTTT
-	TRBJ2-7	TRBV4-3	TRBD2	CASSQVASGLTYEQYF	TGCGCCAGCAGCCAAGTTGCTAGCGGGCTCACCTACGAGCAGTACTTC
-	TRBJ1-5	TRBV6-5	-	CASSYGGVGNQPQHF	TGTGCCAGCAGTTACGGAGGGGTGGGCAATCAGCCCCAGCATTTT
-	TRBJ2-7	TRBV5-1	-	CASSWRDSKTYEQYF	TGCGCCAGCAGCTGGAGGGACAGTAAAACCTACGAGCAGTACTTC
few	TRBJ1-5	TRBV19	-	CASSIAGYSNQPQHF	TGTGCCAGTAGTATAGCAGGGTATAGCAATCAGCCCCAGCATTTT
-	TRBJ1-3	TRBV18	-	CASSPQGTGNTIYF	TGTGCCAGCTCACCCCAGGGGACTGGAAACACCATATATTTT
-	TRBJ1-3	TRBV2	TRBD1	CASSTDRDSGNTIYF	TGTGCCAGCAGTACCGACAGGGACTCTGGAAACACCATATATTTT
-	TRBJ2-7	TRBV11-3	TRBD2	CASSRLAKGYEQYF	TGTGCCAGCAGCCGACTAGCGAAGGGCTACGAGCAGTACTTC
-	TRBJ2-7	TRBV25-1	-	CASSPLANEQYF	TGTGCCAGCAGTCCCCTGGCCAACGAGCAGTACTTC
few	TRBJ2-2	TRBV2	TRBD1	CASRGRDRVSVGELFF	TGTGCCAGCAGGGGAAGGGACAGGGTGAGCGTGGGGGAGCTGTTTTTT
-	TRBJ2-7	TRBV11-3	-	CASSLVPYEQYF	TGTGCCAGCAGCTTAGTCCCTTACGAGCAGTACTTC
-	TRBJ2-7	TRBV21-1	-	CASSSEQGTYEQYF	TGTGCCAGCAGCAGTGAACAGGGTACCTACGAGCAGTACTTC
-	TRBJ2-7	TRBV14	-	CASSQDRAGFRYEQYF	TGTGCCAGCAGCCAAGACAGGGCCGGGTTTAGGTACGAGCAGTACTTC
-	TRBJ2-7	TRBV4-2	TRBD2	CASSQGRTSGGYEQYF	TGTGCCAGCAGCCAAGGTCGGACTAGCGGGGGGTACGAGCAGTACTTC
-	TRBJ2-1	TRBV7-3	-	CASSSPVAGQQFF	TGTGCCAGCAGCTCCCCCGTCGCGGGCCAGCAGTTCTTC
-	TRBJ2-1	TRBV5-8	-	CASSFYGTGGSYNEQFF	TGTGCCAGCAGCTTCTATGGAACCGGGGGCTCCTACAATGAGCAGTTCTTC
few	TRBJ1-5	TRBV28	TRBD1	CATTGGNNQPQHF	TGTGCCACCACAGGGGGAAACAATCAGCCCCAGCATTTT
-	TRBJ1-3	TRBV6-6	TRBD1	CASSLQGGTGNTIYF	TGTGCCAGCAGCCTGCAGGGGGGAACTGGAAACACCATATATTTT
-	TRBJ2-5	TRBV11-3	-	CASSLGTAQETQYF	TGTGCCAGCAGCTTAGGGACAGCTCAAGAGACCCAGTACTTC
-	TRBJ2-3	TRBV7-9	TRBD2	CASTLTSGPDTQYF	TGTGCCAGCACCCTTACTAGCGGACCAGATACGCAGTATTTT
-	TRBJ2-2	TRBV18	-	CASSRDKGVPNTGELFF	TGTGCCAGCTCACGAGATAAGGGGGTGCCGAACACCGGGGAGCTGTTTTTT
-	TRBJ2-1	TRBV5-1	-	CASSLSAGPNNEQFF	TGCGCCAGCAGCTTGTCGGCAGGCCCTAACAATGAGCAGTTCTTC
-	TRBJ2-7	TRBV27	-	CASSQGSHEQYF	TGTGCCAGCAGTCAGGGTTCCCACGAGCAGTACTTC
-	TRBJ2-2	TRBV28	TRBD2	CASTPVAGGPIGELFF	TGTGCCAGCACCCCCGTAGCGGGAGGGCCGATCGGGGAGCTGTTTTTT
-	TRBJ2-3	TRBV7-3	-	CASSLTGGSTDTQYF	TGTGCCAGCAGCTTAACCGGCGGGAGCACAGATACGCAGTATTTT
-	TRBJ2-3	TRBV7-7	-	CASSPSVTDTQYF	TGTGCTAGCAGCCCTTCGGTTACAGATACGCAGTATTTT
few	TRBJ2-1	TRBV2	TRBD2	CASSVHRGRGGNEQFF	TGTGCCAGCAGTGTGCATCGCGGGAGGGGCGGCAATGAGCAGTTCTTC
few	TRBJ2-7	TRBV6-1	TRBD2	CASSRLAGVPEQYF	TGTGCCAGCAGTAGACTAGCGGGAGTCCCCGAGCAGTACTTC